The entry that follows covers one TCR beta chain sequence. The repertoire was sequenced with immunoSEQ multiplex PCR; TCRdb's copy has only in-frame clones and lacks some. This sample carries 96,000 or so clones, more than 80% of them seen once, and the ten largest clones take under 5.5%. After removal of 6 bases from V and 5 bases from J, the junction contained 18 bases not matched to a gene. The germline V gene encodes CDR1 MNHEY and CDR2 SVGEGT. The CDR3 runs 18 residues. The data originate from a study of blood T cell repertoires in COVID-19. Study-level background: The analysed material was cDNA or gDNA that came from T cells, B-cell-depleted T cells, or PBMCs.

One Seattle source followed patients from active infection through their disease course. The sample taken for sequencing was peripheral blood. The receptor's source is a man aged 80 or over with COVID-19, enrolled during active disease. The chain combines TRBV6-2 or TRBV6-3 with TRBJ2-7; 11 bases map to TRBD1. The CDR3: CASSSRRGTGGTPHEQYF. The DNA for the CDR3 is TGTGCCAGCAGCAGCAGAAGAGGGACAGGGGGTACCCCTCACGAGCAGTACTTC.